The 32 T cell receptor beta chains below come from one sample, sequenced in a study of patients and donors after allogeneic stem cell transplantation. TCRdb analysed the RT-PCR reads with MiXCR anew, one entry per CDR3 protein. The sample holds approximately 170,000 distinct CDR3 sequences, approximately 31% seen once. Sequenced input: blood, either unsorted or a sorted T cell fraction (not recorded which). Receptors originate from a human donor who was either an allogeneic HSCT recipient or a stem cell or donor lymphocyte infusion donor (not recorded which). It is not recorded whose cells these are; they may come from a transplant donor.

There are a few counts of this clonotype. The chain joins TRBV7-6 to TRBJ2-1; D gene uncertain. The CDR3 consists of 15 residues. V gave up 5 bases and J gave up 9 bases, with 20 bases separating them. Germline V gene sequence: CDR1 SGHVS, CDR2 FNYEAQ. The DNA of the CDR3 is TGTGCCAGCAGCGAAGGACCGGTGGGATATAGTGAGCAGTTCTTC. Translated, it gives CASSEGPVGYSEQFF.

The rearrangement uses TRBV29-1 and TRBJ1-1, with a possible D match to TRBD1 (6 bases). There are 11 residues in the CDR3. Germline CDR1 is SQVTM and CDR2 is ANQGSEA. Trimming stripped 2 bases from V and 11 bases from J, with 12 bases between. CDR3 sequence reads: CSVEWGLMAFF. In DNA, the CDR3 is TGCAGCGTTGAATGGGGGCTGATGGCTTTCTTT. The entire variable domain, with the rest obtained from reference TRBV29-1 and TRBJ1-1, is as follows: SAVISQKPSRDICQRGTSLTIQCQVDSQVTMMFWYRQQPGQSLTLIATANQGSEATYESGFVIDKFPISRPNLTFSTLTVSNMSPEDSSIYLCSVEWGLMAFFGQGTRLTVV.

This chain links TRBV6-1 with TRBJ2-7; D is undetermined. Germline V gene sequence: CDR1 MNHNS, CDR2 SASEGT. The V end was cut by 6 bases, the J end by 2 bases, with 23 bases between. This CDR3 spans 17 amino acids. The CDR3 protein is CASRDPLTHPMAYEQYF. CDR3 nucleotide sequence: TGTGCCAGCAGGGACCCCCTCACCCACCCCATGGCCTACGAGCAGTACTTC.

This clonotype was counted only a few times. The chain employs TRBV10-3 and TRBJ2-1; D may correspond to TRBD1 or TRBD2 (5 bases each). CDR1 ENHRY and CDR2 SYGVKD come from the germline V gene. Trimming took off 5 bases at V and 0 bases at J, with 11 bases between the two ends. CDR3 length equals 15 residues. The CDR3 reads CAISRDPSSYNEQFF. As DNA, the CDR3 is TGTGCCATCAGTCGGGACCCGAGCTCCTACAATGAGCAGTTCTTC.

This clonotype came up a few times. CDR3 in amino acids: CAISRREGPGELFF. In DNA, the CDR3 is TGTGCCATCTCTCGGCGGGAAGGGCCCGGGGAGCTGTTTTTT. The chain has TRBV3-1 and TRBJ2-2; TRBD2 is a possible D gene (6 bases). CDR1 is LGHDT, CDR2 YNNKEL, per germline (reference sequence). Trimming took 10 bases from V and 6 from J, leaving 18 bases between them. The CDR3 length is 14 residues.

This clonotype was recorded a few times. The V gene is TRBV24-1, the J gene TRBJ2-3, with D unresolved. Deletions cut 5 bases from V and 6 bases from J, with 5 bases between. Germline-derived CDR1 and CDR2 are KGHDR and SFDVKD. This CDR3 is 11 amino acids long. The CDR3 loop is CATSVMDTQYF. The CDR3, as DNA: TGTGCCACCAGTGTAATGGATACGCAGTATTTT.

In its sample, this clonotype was seen a few times. This sequence joins TRBV5-8 and TRBJ2-1; 9 nucleotides agree with TRBD1. Looked up from germline, CDR1 is SGHTS and CDR2 is YDEGEE. CDR3 length equals 18 residues. With V trimmed by 2 bases and J by 0 bases, 9 bases remained unmatched. The chain's CDR3 is CASSLLPGQGNSYNEQFF. In nucleotides, the CDR3 is TGTGCCAGCAGCTTACTCCCGGGACAGGGAAACTCCTACAATGAGCAGTTCTTC.

The V gene is TRBV4-2, the J gene TRBJ2-7; D unclear. The CDR3 is 13 residues long. Per the germline V gene, CDR1 is LGHNA and CDR2 is YNFKEQ. V dropped 4 bases and J dropped 3 bases, with 10 bases sitting between them. The CDR3 DNA follows: TGTGCCAGCAGCCTAGGACCGGTCTACGAGCAGTACTTC. Translation gives CASSLGPVYEQYF.

V and J are TRBV10-3 and TRBJ1-6, with TRBD1 identical over 8 bases. Germline V gene sequence: CDR1 ENHRY, CDR2 SYGVKD. J was trimmed by 9 bases and V by 8 bases; bases with no gene match: 6. The CDR3 has 13 amino acids. CDR3 region: CAIRGQESSPLHF. The CDR3 nucleotides are TGTGCCATCCGGGGACAGGAGAGTTCACCCCTCCACTTT.

This clonotype came up many times. The rearrangement uses TRBV7-2 and TRBJ2-1; D not resolved. The CDR3 is 15 residues long. Trimming cost V 0 bases and J 7 bases, with 13 bases left between them. Per germline, CDR1 SGHTA and CDR2 FQGNSA. CDR3 DNA: TGTGCCAGCAGCTTAGCGGGATCGATTAAGAATGAGCAGTTCTTC. It is translated as CASSLAGSIKNEQFF.

This clonotype showed up just a few times. The chain recombines TRBV12-3 or TRBV12-4 with TRBJ1-6; 11 nucleotides align to TRBD1. The CDR3 consists of 16 residues. V lost 5 bases, J lost 5 bases, and 5 bases stayed unmatched. The CDR3 protein is CASSDRDRGDNSPLHF. CDR3 DNA: TGTGCCAGCAGTGACCGGGACAGGGGGGATAATTCACCCCTCCACTTT.

This clonotype was seen a few times. J is TRBJ1-1 and V is TRBV11-2, with D possibly being TRBD1 (5 bases). The ends were cut back, 5 bases at V and 11 bases at J, with 24 bases in the middle. The CDR3 length is 15 residues. In germline, CDR1 is SGHAT, CDR2 FQNNGV. In nucleotides, the CDR3 is TGTGCCAGCAGCACCAGCTGGGACCCCTCGGAGAGGGCTTTCTTT. Amino acid sequence: CASSTSWDPSERAFF.

This clonotype was seen ten or more times. CDR3 sequence reads: CASSLGTAATNEKLFF. CDR3 nucleotides: TGTGCCAGCAGCTTGGGGACAGCCGCAACTAATGAAAAACTGTTTTTT. The J gene is TRBJ1-4, the V gene TRBV5-8, with a tentative D call TRBD1 (6 bases). In germline, CDR1 is SGHTS, CDR2 YDEGEE. V was pared by 0 bases and J by 0 bases, with 9 bases between. CDR3 size: 16 residues.

This rearrangement joins TRBV7-9 to TRBJ1-3, with D perhaps matching TRBD1 (5 bases). Germline V gives CDR1 SEHNR, CDR2 FQNEAQ (reference sequence). The CDR3 has 15 amino acids. V was shortened by 1 base and J by 0 bases, with 7 bases between the two germline ends. In DNA form, the CDR3 reads TGTGCCAGCAGCTTAGGACAGAACTCTGGAAACACCATATATTTT. It specifies CASSLGQNSGNTIYF.

This clonotype was observed a handful of times. The gene calls are TRBV7-2 and TRBJ1-4; D possibly corresponds to TRBD1 (5 bases). Germline CDR1 reads SGHTA; CDR2 reads FQGNSA. CDR3 length equals 15 residues. The V end was cut by 5 bases, the J end by 7 bases, with 17 bases between. CDR3 protein: CASSQWAGRGEKLFF. For the CDR3, the DNA is TGTGCCAGCAGCCAATGGGCAGGGCGTGGTGAAAAACTGTTTTTT.

The chain joins TRBV5-1 to TRBJ2-5; D gene uncertain. V was shortened by 2 bases and J by 1 base, with 12 bases between the two germline ends. This CDR3 is 15 amino acids long. Germline CDR1 reads SGHRS; CDR2 reads YFSETQ. This CDR3 reads CASSFNPSLQETQYF. CDR3 nucleotide sequence: TGCGCCAGCAGCTTTAACCCTAGTCTCCAAGAGACCCAGTACTTC. Full variable domain (rest looked up from reference TRBV5-1 and TRBJ2-5): KAGVTQTPRYLIKTRGQQVTLSCSPISGHRSVSWYQQTPGQGLQFLFEYFSETQRNKGNFPGRFSGRQFSNSRSEMNVSTLELGDSALYLCASSFNPSLQETQYFGPGTRLLVL.

This clonotype was picked up a small number of times. The rearrangement joins TRBV20-1 to TRBJ1-4, with 7 bases aligning to TRBD1. V trimming: 3 bases; J trimming: 6 bases; junction bases outside the gene matches: 13. Germline CDR1 reads DFQATT; CDR2 reads SNEGSKA (reference sequence). The CDR3 runs to 16 residues. Written as DNA, the CDR3 is TGCAGTGCTAGTCCTCCCTTCCGGGACAGCTATGAAAAACTGTTTTTT. It specifies CSASPPFRDSYEKLFF.

This CDR3 is CASSPTSGRPNEQFF. The CDR3 DNA reads as TGTGCCAGCAGCCCGACTAGCGGGAGGCCTAATGAGCAGTTCTTC. This sequence joins TRBV12-3 or TRBV12-4 and TRBJ2-1; TRBD2 agrees at 13 bases. The CDR3 length is 15 residues. Trimming cost V 6 bases and J 7 bases; bases outside gene matches: 6.

This clonotype was counted only a few times. The chain has TRBV27 and TRBJ1-5; D is unclear. The germline V gene has CDR1 MNHEY and CDR2 SMNVEV (reference sequence). The V end lost 10 bases, the J end lost 3 bases, and 16 bases lay between the germline ends. This CDR3 spans 14 amino acids. DNA for the CDR3: TGTGCCACCCCCCGAGGACGGACCAATCAGCCCCAGCATTTT. It codes for CATPRGRTNQPQHF.

This clonotype was detected many times. The V gene is TRBV27, the J gene TRBJ1-5; 9 bases align to TRBD1. J gave up 1 base and V 6 bases, and 7 bases lay outside the gene matches. Germline CDR1 MNHEY, CDR2 SMNVEV (reference sequence). The CDR3 extends over 16 amino acids. CDR3 protein: CASRGQGLRSNQPQHF. In DNA form, the CDR3 reads TGTGCCAGCAGGGGACAGGGACTTCGGAGCAATCAGCCCCAGCATTTT.

The chain combines TRBV3-1 with TRBJ2-3, with D perhaps matching TRBD2 (5 bases). The ends were cut back, 3 bases at V and 2 bases at J, with 9 bases in the middle. Germline lookup yields CDR1 LGHDT and CDR2 YNNKEL (reference sequence). This CDR3 has 14 residues. The CDR3 region is CASSHGLHTDTQYF. In nucleotides, the CDR3 is TGTGCCAGCAGCCACGGACTTCACACAGATACGCAGTATTTT.

The rearrangement uses TRBV29-1 and TRBJ1-4; a weak D match, TRBD1 (5 bases). There are 14 residues in the CDR3. The V gene lost 4 bases and the J gene lost 0 bases, with 9 bases spanning the gap. From germline, CDR1 is SQVTM and CDR2 ANQGSEA. This CDR3 reads CSVGGTTTNEKLFF. The CDR3 region has the DNA TGCAGCGTTGGGGGGACGACAACTAATGAAAAACTGTTTTTT.

This clonotype was seen a few times. The J gene is TRBJ1-5, the V gene TRBV6-5; possibly TRBD1 for D (6 bases). The CDR3 loop spans 15 amino acids. Germline V CDR1 and CDR2: MNHEY, SVGAGI. The V end lost 6 bases, the J end lost 3 bases, and 15 bases lay between the germline ends. The CDR3 nucleotides read TGTGCCAGCAGAGCGGGACAAGCGCACAATCAGCCCCAGCATTTT. Translated, it gives CASRAGQAHNQPQHF.

CDR3 protein: CASSLEQYYQPQHF. CDR3 coding DNA: TGTGCCAGCAGCTTAGAACAGTACTATCAGCCCCAGCATTTT. The J gene is TRBJ1-5, the V gene TRBV7-2; unclear D gene. Germline loops: CDR1 SGHTA, CDR2 FQGNSA. The CDR3 has 14 amino acids. Between the trimmed V and J ends, which lost 1 base and 5 bases, there was a span of 9 bases.

The sample holds a few counts of this clonotype. J is TRBJ2-7 and V is TRBV5-1; a possible D gene is TRBD1 (5 bases). The CDR3 spans 14 residues. CDR1 is SGHRS and CDR2 is YFSETQ in the germline V gene. V was trimmed by 2 bases and J by 0 bases, leaving 9 bases between them. CDR3 sequence: CASSFETASYEQYF. The CDR3 nucleotides read TGCGCCAGCAGCTTCGAGACAGCCTCCTACGAGCAGTACTTC.

This clonotype appeared a few times. V is TRBV12-3 or TRBV12-4 and J is TRBJ2-7, with 10 bases that match TRBD1. This CDR3 region has 15 residues. V was pared by 1 base and J by 2 bases, with 2 bases of the junction left unmatched. Here the CDR3 reads CASSLGDRGAYEQYF. The CDR3 DNA sequence: TGTGCCAGCAGTTTAGGGGACAGGGGTGCCTACGAGCAGTACTTC.

This clonotype was seen a few times. The chain uses TRBV5-1 and TRBJ2-5; possibly TRBD1 or TRBD2 for D (5 bases each). The CDR3 runs to 17 residues. V shed 2 bases and J shed 1 base, with 18 bases lying between them. Germline V lookup: CDR1 SGHRS, CDR2 YFSETQ. DNA of the CDR3: TGCGCCAGCAGCTTCGGGGACCACACAATAGGCCAAGAGACCCAGTACTTC. Its translation: CASSFGDHTIGQETQYF.

There are a few counts of this clonotype. This chain connects TRBV4-2 to TRBJ1-2; 9 nucleotides line up with TRBD1. The germline CDR1 and CDR2 sequences are LGHNA and YNFKEQ. The J segment lost 4 bases and the V segment lost 3 bases, leaving 9 bases of the junction unmatched. The CDR3 is 16 amino acids. CDR3 region: CASSQWGDRESYGYTF. The DNA for the CDR3 is TGTGCCAGCAGCCAGTGGGGGGACAGGGAAAGCTATGGCTACACCTTC.

The chain combines TRBV5-5 with TRBJ2-7, with D unresolved. CDR3 size: 15 residues. Per the germline V gene, CDR1 is SGHKS and CDR2 is YYEKEE (reference sequence). V was trimmed by 3 bases and J by 5 bases, leaving 18 bases between them. The CDR3 region is CASSSTGGSWDEQYF. CDR3 DNA: TGTGCCAGCAGCTCTACGGGTGGCTCTTGGGACGAGCAGTACTTC. Based on the CDR3 plus reference TRBV5-5 and TRBJ2-7, the full variable domain is DAGVTQSPTHLIKTRGQQVTLRCSPISGHKSVSWYQQVLGQGPQFIFQYYEKEERGRGNFPDRFSARQFPNYSSELNVNALLLGDSALYLCASSSTGGSWDEQYFGPGTRLTVT.

This clonotype was recorded a few times. This rearrangement joins TRBV27 to TRBJ1-2; D is unclear. The CDR3 consists of 14 residues. V was shortened by 10 bases and J by 5 bases, with 20 bases between the two germline ends. The germline gives CDR1 MNHEY, CDR2 SMNVEV (reference sequence). Written as DNA, the CDR3 is TGTGCCACCCGTTCGACGGGGTCCGTGTATGGCTACACCTTC. This sequence encodes CATRSTGSVYGYTF.

Ten or more counts support this clonotype. The CDR3 protein is CASSLDSIAGPWAASNQPQHF. The DNA for the CDR3 is TGTGCCAGCAGTTTAGATAGTATCGCGGGACCTTGGGCCGCCAGCAATCAGCCCCAGCATTTT. The V gene is TRBV12-3 or TRBV12-4, the J gene TRBJ1-5, with a tentative D call TRBD1 (5 bases). The CDR3 loop spans 21 amino acids. Trimming removed 1 base at V and 1 base at J, with 26 bases between.

This clonotype has more than one count but fewer than ten. V gene TRBV18 combines with J gene TRBJ1-1, with 7 positions matching TRBD1. The CDR3 sequence is 14 residues long. Germline V gives CDR1 KGHSH, CDR2 LQKENI. J gave up 5 bases and V 4 bases, and 7 bases lay outside the gene matches. The CDR3 loop is CASSLYDRATEAFF. In DNA, the CDR3 is TGTGCCAGCTCACTTTATGACAGGGCGACTGAAGCTTTCTTT.